This T cell receptor (beta chain) was recovered during a study of regulatory T cells in long-lasting Graves disease. Trimming stripped 0 bases from V and 6 bases from J, with 15 bases between. Germline loops: CDR1 LGHNA, CDR2 YSLEER. This CDR3 comprises 15 residues. Sequencing libraries for TCR beta were prepared with iRepertoire HTBI primers and Arm-PCR of CDR3 regions. TCRdb ran MiXCR on the multiplex PCR reads and lists one entry per CDR3 protein. The repertoire has over 250,000 distinct CDR3 sequences, around 23% of them found once; the top ten carry more than 50%. The time point here: persistent/refractory GD, antithyroid drugs over 5 years with positive TRAb. RNA extracted from PBMCs served as the sequencing template.

The chain uses TRBV4-3 and TRBJ2-7, with a possible D match to TRBD2 (5 bases). The clonotype originates from a female donor with Graves disease. The input for sequencing was peripheral blood mononuclear cells (PBMCs), taken when the disease was refractory, from a patient treated with antithyroid drugs. The CDR3 loop is CASSQDGLAGSEQYF. The CDR3 nucleotides read TGCGCCAGCAGCCAAGACGGGCTAGCAGGCTCCGAGCAGTACTTC.